A single TCR beta chain is shown here with its context. This clone was seen a few times. Its antigen target is currently unknown. There are no base qualities to consult, and no much larger clone falls within one base. Genomic DNA was extracted from sorted cells with the Quick-DNA Microprep Kit. Amplification of TCRbeta DNA was done with the immunoSEQ hsTCRbeta kit, following the protocol from the manufacturer. TCRbeta libraries were sequenced on an Illumina MiSeq instrument. As for how the authors treated the data: Removing out-of-frame sequences left a few million distinct TCRbeta sequences, an average of about 70,000 per individual. Each individual was scored according to the count of around 160 previously reported CMV-associated TCRbeta sequences and the total productive distinct TCRbeta count. A beta-binomial model was reimplemented in Python, and random forests from scikit-learn, run with default parameters, were trained on data from the US cohort. On the Belgian cohort, classifier performance was reported as the median AUC, along with percentile confidence intervals, across 10,000 bootstrap iterations. TCRdb carries this immuneACCESS record with in-frame sequences only. Its versions omit some clonotypes, under half of them owing to an unresolved V gene in the studies checked, with the rest unexplained. V and J calls and clone size are those listed in that table; D and trimming were worked out from the DNA. The sample yields approximately 60,000 clones; over 65% were counted once. About 2.6% of the sample lies in the top ten.

CDR1 and CDR2, looked up from the germline V gene, are SGHVS and FNYEAQ. The cysteine opens and the phenylalanine closes a CDR3 of 16 amino acids. Only the CDR3 part of the read is kept: 48 bases, read in frame from the first base. Trimming leaves V shorter by 3 bases and J shorter by 11 bases, with the junction holding 15 bases beyond the gene matches. This sample stems from a study of memory CD4+ T cells and cytomegalovirus serostatus (dated by TCRdb to about 2019). Looking at the study overall: The cohort included about 33 healthy adults from Belgium, of whom 9 were CMV seropositive and 24 were CMV seronegative. To replicate a published TCR-based CMV serostatus classifier, the researchers sequenced the CD4+ memory TCRbeta repertoires of a Belgian cohort whose cytomegalovirus serostatus was known.

Single viable CD3+CD4+CD8-CD45RO+ cells were sorted as memory CD4+ T cells on a FACSAria II. To determine CMV serostatus, a Roche Elecsys assay was used that detects serum IgG against CMV pp150, pp28, p38 and p52. Once the samples were thawed, total CD4+ T cells were enriched through positive selection using CD4 magnetic microbeads. The samples came from a different study that was designed specifically to examine the CD4+ T cell memory repertoire. Peripheral blood mononuclear cells were isolated and cryopreserved following standard operating procedures; serum was stored at -80 °C. CD3-PerCP (BW264/56), CD4-APC (RPA-T4), CD45RO-PE (UCHT1) and CD8-Pacific Orange (3B5) antibodies were used for staining, and non-viable cells were excluded with Sytox blue. Summary of the overall study and its limitations: Of 150 to 200 previously reported CMV-associated TCRbeta sequences, about 68 appeared in the CD4+ memory repertoires, each in one to five individuals. On the Belgian cohort, the classifier based on the original framework reached a median bootstrapped AUC of roughly 0.94, with a 95% CI of 0.76-1.00. CMV serostatus prediction reached a median bootstrapped AUC of roughly 0.96 with the original framework and approximately 0.92 with a US-trained random forest. Only CD4+CD45RO+ memory cells were sequenced, unlike the original study, which covered naive and memory CD4+ and CD8+ populations. The results were read as suggesting that the CMV-associated TCR signature is, for the most part, present in the CD4+ memory repertoire.

Sequenced material: memory CD4+ T cells from blood. Here the chain combines TRBV7-6 and TRBJ2-3; 9 central nucleotides agree with TRBD1. The TCR was taken from an adult in good health and CMV-seropositive. The CDR3 amino acid sequence is: CASSFGWTGEGEMQYF. The bases read TGTGCCAGCAGCTTTGGCTGGACAGGGGAAGGAGAGATGCAGTATTTT.